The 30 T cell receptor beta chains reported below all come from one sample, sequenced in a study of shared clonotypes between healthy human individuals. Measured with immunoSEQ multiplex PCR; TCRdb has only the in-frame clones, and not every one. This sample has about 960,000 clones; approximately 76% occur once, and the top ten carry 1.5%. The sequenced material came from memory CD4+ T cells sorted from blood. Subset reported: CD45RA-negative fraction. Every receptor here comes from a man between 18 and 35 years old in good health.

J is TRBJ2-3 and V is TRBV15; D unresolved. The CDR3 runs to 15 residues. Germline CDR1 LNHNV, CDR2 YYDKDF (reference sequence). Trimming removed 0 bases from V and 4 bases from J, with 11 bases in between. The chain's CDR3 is CATSRDRAEPDTQYF. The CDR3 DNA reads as TGTGCCACCAGCAGAGATCGGGCTGAACCAGATACGCAGTATTTT.

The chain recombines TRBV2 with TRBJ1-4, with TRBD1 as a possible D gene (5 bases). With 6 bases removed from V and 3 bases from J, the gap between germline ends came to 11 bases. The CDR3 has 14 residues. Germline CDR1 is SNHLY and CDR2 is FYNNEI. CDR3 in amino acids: CASRAGRSNEKLFF. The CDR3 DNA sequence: TGTGCCAGCAGAGCAGGGAGGTCTAATGAAAAACTGTTTTTT.

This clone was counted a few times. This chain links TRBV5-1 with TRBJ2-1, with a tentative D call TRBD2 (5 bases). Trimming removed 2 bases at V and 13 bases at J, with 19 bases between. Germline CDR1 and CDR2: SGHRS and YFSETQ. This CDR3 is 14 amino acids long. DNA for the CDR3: TGCGCCAGCAGCTTTAATTCCGCAAGTGGGAGTCAGTTCTTC. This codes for CASSFNSASGSQFF.

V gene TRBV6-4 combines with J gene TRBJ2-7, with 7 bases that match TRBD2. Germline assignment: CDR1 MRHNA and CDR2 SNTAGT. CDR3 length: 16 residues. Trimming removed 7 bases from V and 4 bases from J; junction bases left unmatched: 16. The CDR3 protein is CASTPPGRVGGYEQYF. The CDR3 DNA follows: TGTGCCAGCACCCCCCCAGGGAGGGTCGGTGGGTACGAGCAGTACTTC.

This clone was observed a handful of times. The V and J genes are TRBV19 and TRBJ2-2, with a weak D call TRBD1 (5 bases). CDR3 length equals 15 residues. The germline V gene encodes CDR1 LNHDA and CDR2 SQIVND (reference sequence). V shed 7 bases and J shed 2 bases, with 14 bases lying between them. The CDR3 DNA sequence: TGTGCCAGTACCCCGACAGCTAGAAACACCGGGGAGCTGTTTTTT. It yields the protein CASTPTARNTGELFF.

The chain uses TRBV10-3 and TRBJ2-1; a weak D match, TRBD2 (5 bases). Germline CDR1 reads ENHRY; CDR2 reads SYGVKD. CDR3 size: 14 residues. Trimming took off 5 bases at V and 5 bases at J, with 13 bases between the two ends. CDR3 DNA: TGTGCCATCAGTTTGGGCCGGGGAAACAATGAGCAGTTCTTC. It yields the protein CAISLGRGNNEQFF.

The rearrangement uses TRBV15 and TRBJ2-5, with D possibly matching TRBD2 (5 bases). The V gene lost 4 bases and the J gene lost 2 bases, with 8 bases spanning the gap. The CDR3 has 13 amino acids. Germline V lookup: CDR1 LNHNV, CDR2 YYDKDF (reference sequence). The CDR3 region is CATSNGLQETQYF. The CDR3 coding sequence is TGTGCCACCAGCAACGGACTGCAAGAGACCCAGTACTTC.

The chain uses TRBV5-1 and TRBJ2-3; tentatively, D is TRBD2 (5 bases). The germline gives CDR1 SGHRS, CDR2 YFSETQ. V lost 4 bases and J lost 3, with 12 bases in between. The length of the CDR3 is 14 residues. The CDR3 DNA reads TGCGCCAGCAGCCCACTGGACTGGACAGATACGCAGTATTTT. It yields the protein CASSPLDWTDTQYF.

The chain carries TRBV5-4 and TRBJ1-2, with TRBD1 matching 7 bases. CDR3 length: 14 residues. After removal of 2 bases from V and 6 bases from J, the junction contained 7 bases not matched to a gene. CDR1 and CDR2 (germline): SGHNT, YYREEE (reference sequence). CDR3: CASSFNRGQDGYTF. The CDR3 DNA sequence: TGTGCCAGCAGCTTCAACAGGGGTCAGGATGGCTACACCTTC.

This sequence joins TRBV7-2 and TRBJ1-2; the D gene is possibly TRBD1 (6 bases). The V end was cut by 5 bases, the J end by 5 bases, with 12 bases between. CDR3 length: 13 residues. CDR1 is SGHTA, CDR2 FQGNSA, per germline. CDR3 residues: CASSNRDIYGYTF. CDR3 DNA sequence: TGTGCCAGCAGCAACAGGGACATTTATGGCTACACCTTC.

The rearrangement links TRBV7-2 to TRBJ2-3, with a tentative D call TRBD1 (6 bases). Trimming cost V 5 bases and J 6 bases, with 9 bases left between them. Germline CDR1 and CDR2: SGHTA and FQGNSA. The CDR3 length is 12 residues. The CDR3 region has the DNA TGTGCCAGCAGCGAGCAGGGGGATACGCAGTATTTT. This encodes CASSEQGDTQYF.

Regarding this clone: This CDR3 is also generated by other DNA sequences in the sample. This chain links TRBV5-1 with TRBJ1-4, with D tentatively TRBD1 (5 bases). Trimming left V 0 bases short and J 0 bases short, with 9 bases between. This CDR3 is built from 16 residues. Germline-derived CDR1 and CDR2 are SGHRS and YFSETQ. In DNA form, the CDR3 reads TGCGCCAGCAGCTTGGAAGGGACTGCAACTAATGAAAAACTGTTTTTT. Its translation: CASSLEGTATNEKLFF.

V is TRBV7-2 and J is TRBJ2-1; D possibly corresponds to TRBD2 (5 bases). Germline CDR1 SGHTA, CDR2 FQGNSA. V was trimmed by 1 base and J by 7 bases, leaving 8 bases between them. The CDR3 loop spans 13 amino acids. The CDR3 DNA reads TGTGCCAGCAGCTTAGTCGGGGTTAATGAGCAGTTCTTC. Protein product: CASSLVGVNEQFF.

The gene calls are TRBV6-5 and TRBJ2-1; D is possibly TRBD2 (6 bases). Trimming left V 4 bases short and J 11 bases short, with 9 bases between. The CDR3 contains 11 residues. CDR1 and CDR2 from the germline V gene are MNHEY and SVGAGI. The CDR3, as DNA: TGTGCCAGCAGTTCGGGCGGGAAGCAGTTCTTC. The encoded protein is CASSSGGKQFF.

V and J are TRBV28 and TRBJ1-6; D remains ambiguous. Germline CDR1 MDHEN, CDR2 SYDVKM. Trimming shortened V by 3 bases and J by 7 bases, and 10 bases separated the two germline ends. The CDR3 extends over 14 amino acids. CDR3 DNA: TGTGCCAGCAGTTTCTCTTCTAAGAATTCACCCCTCCACTTT. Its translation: CASSFSSKNSPLHF.

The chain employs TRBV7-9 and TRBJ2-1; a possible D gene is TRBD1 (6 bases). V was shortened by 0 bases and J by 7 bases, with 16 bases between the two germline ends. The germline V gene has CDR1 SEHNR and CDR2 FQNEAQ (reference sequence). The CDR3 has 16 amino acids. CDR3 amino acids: CASSLAALGGWNEQFF. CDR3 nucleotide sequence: TGTGCCAGCAGCTTAGCCGCTCTAGGGGGTTGGAATGAGCAGTTCTTC.

CDR3 DNA: TGTGCCAGCAGCTTGTTCGGGACTAGCGGGAAGGAGCAGTACTTC. This translates into CASSLFGTSGKEQYF. This rearrangement joins TRBV5-4 to TRBJ2-7; 13 bases agree with TRBD2. CDR1 is SGHNT and CDR2 is YYREEE in the germline V gene (reference sequence). V shed 1 base and J 7 bases; nucleotides not matched to a gene: 5. The CDR3 contains 15 residues. The whole variable domain, filled in from reference TRBV5-4 and TRBJ2-7, reads ETGVTQSPTHLIKTRGQQVTLRCSSQSGHNTVSWYQQALGQGPQFIFQYYREEENGRGNFPPRFSGLQFPNYSSELNVNALELDDSALYLCASSLFGTSGKEQYFGPGTRLTVT.

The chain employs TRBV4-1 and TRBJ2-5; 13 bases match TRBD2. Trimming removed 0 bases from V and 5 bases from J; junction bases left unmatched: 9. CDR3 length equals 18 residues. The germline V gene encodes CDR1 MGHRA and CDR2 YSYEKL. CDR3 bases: TGCGCCAGCAGCCAAGATCGCGGGACTAGCGGGGTGATGGAGACCCAGTACTTC. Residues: CASSQDRGTSGVMETQYF.

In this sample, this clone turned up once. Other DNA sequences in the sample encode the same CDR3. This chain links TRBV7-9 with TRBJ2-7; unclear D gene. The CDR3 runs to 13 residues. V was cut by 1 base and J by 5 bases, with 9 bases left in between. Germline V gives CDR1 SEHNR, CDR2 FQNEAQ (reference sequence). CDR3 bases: TGTGCCAGCAGCTTAGGTCTCTGGGACGAGCAGTACTTC. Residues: CASSLGLWDEQYF. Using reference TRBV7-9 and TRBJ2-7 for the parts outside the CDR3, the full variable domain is DTGVSQNPRHKITKRGQNVTFRCDPISEHNRLYWYRQTLGQGPEFLTYFQNEAQLEKSRLLSDRFSAERPKGSFSTLEIQRTEQGDSAMYLCASSLGLWDEQYFGPGTRLTVT.

The CDR3 region has the DNA TGTGCCAGCAGTGAACTGTTACAGGCCGGGGAGCTGTTTTTT. Its translation is CASSELLQAGELFF. The rearrangement uses TRBV2 and TRBJ2-2; D is perhaps TRBD1 (5 bases). Germline V CDR1 and CDR2: SNHLY, FYNNEI. Trimming stripped 2 bases from V and 6 bases from J, with 10 bases between. The CDR3 totals 14 residues.

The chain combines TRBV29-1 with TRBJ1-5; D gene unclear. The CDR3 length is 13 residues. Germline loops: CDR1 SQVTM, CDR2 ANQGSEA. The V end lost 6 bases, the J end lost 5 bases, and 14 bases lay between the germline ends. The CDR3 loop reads CSVKTGRDQPQHF. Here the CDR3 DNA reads TGCAGCGTCAAAACCGGCCGGGATCAGCCCCAGCATTTT.

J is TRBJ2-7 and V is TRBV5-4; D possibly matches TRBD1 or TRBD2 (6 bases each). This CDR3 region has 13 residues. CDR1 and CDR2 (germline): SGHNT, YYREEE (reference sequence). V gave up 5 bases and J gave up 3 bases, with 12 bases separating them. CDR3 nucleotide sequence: TGTGCCAGCAGGCCGGGGGCCGGCTACGAGCAGTACTTC. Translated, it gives CASRPGAGYEQYF.

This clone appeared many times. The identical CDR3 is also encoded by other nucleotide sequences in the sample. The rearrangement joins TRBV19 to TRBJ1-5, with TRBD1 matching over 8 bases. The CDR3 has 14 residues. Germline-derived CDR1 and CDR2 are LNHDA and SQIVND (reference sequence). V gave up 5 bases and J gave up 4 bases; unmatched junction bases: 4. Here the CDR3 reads CASSGQGGNQPQHF. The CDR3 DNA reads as TGTGCCAGTAGTGGACAGGGTGGGAATCAGCCCCAGCATTTT.

Here the CDR3 DNA reads TGTGCCAGTAGCCTGTATGGCCAAAAGGACTGGAGTGGCTACACCTTC. Translating it yields CASSLYGQKDWSGYTF. V usage is TRBV19 and J usage is TRBJ1-2, with no clear D. Looked up from germline, CDR1 is LNHDA and CDR2 is SQIVND (reference sequence). This CDR3 contains 16 residues. Trimming removed 6 bases at V and 7 bases at J, with 24 bases between.

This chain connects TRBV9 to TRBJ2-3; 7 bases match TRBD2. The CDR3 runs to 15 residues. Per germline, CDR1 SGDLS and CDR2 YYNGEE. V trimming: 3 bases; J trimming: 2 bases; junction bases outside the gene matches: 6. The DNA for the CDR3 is TGTGCCAGCAGCGGGGCTAGCGGCTACACAGATACGCAGTATTTT. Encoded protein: CASSGASGYTDTQYF.

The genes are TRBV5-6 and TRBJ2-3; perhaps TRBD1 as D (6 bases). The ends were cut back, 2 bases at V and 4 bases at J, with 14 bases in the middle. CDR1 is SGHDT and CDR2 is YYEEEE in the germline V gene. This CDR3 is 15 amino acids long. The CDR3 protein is CASSFLRGLADTQYF. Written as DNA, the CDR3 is TGTGCCAGCAGCTTTTTGAGGGGGTTGGCAGATACGCAGTATTTT.

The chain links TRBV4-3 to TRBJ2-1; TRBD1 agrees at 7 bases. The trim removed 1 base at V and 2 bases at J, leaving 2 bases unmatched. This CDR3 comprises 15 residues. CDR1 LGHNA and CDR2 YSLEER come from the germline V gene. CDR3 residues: CASSQGQGAYNEQFF. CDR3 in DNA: TGCGCCAGCAGCCAAGGCCAGGGGGCCTACAATGAGCAGTTCTTC.

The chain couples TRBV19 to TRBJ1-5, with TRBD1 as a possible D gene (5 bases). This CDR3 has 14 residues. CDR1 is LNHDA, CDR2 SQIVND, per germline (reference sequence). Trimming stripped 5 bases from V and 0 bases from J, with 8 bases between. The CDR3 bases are TGTGCCAGTAGTTGGGGGTATAGCAATCAGCCCCAGCATTTT. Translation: CASSWGYSNQPQHF.

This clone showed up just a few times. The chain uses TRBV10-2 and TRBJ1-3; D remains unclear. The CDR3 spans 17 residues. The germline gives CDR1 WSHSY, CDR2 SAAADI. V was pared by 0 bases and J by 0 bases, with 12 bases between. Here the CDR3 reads CASSESGGYRSGNTIYF. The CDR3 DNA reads TGCGCCAGCAGTGAGTCGGGTGGCTACCGCTCTGGAAACACCATATATTTT.

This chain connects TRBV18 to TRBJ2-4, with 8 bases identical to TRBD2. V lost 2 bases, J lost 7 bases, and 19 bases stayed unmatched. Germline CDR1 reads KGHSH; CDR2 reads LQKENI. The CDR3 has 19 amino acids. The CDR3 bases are TGTGCCAGCTCACCAGAACCGGGACTAGTTAGTTTAGGTCTGAACATTCAGTACTTC. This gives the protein CASSPEPGLVSLGLNIQYF.